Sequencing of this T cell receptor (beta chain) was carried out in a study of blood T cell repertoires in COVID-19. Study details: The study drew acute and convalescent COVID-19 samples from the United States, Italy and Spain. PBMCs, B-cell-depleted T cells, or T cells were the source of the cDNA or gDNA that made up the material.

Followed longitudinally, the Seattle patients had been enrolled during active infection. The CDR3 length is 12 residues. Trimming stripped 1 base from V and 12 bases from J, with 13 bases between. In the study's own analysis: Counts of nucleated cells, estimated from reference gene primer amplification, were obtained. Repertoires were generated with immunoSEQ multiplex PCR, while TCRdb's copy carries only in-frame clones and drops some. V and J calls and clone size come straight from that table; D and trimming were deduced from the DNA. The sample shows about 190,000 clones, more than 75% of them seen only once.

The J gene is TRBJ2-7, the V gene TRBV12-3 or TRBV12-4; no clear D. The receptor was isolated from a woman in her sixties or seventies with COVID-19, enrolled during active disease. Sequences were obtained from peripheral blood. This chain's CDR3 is CASSLVVGEVYF. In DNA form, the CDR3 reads TGTGCCAGCAGTTTAGTAGTAGGAGAGGTGTACTTC.